Following are 22 T cell receptor beta chains from one sample sequenced in a study of T-cell reconstitution after alpha-beta-depleted transplantation in children. Unique molecular identifiers were built into the TCRbeta library. TCRdb reanalysed the PCR reads using MiXCR and keeps one entry per CDR3 protein. The data contain a few hundred thousand distinct CDR3 sequences, 11% of them singletons. Sequenced material: PBMCs from the stem cell graft donor, taken from the stem cell graft. The receptors stem from a human donor who donated a stem cell graft to a child with acute myeloid leukemia.

The chain has TRBV3-1 and TRBJ1-2; TRBD1 matches 7 bases. V shed 1 base, J shed 5 bases, and the junction held 7 bases outside the gene matches. Germline V gives CDR1 LGHDT, CDR2 YNNKEL (reference sequence). The CDR3 covers 15 residues. The CDR3 region has the DNA TGTGCCAGCAGCCAAGTAAATTCGGGACAGTATGGCTACACCTTC. This encodes CASSQVNSGQYGYTF. The full variable domain, with the rest looked up from reference TRBV3-1 and TRBJ1-2, is DTAVSQTPKYLVTQMGNDKSIKCEQNLGHDTMYWYKQDSKKFLKIMFSYNNKELIINETVPNRFSPKSPDKAHLNLHINSLELGDSAVYFCASSQVNSGQYGYTFGSGTRLTVV.

This clonotype has a count of ten or more. The V gene is TRBV20-1, the J gene TRBJ1-6, with D maybe TRBD1 (5 bases). Germline assignment: CDR1 DFQATT and CDR2 SNEGSKA (reference sequence). Trimming left V 3 bases short and J 9 bases short, with 12 bases between. The CDR3 runs 13 residues. The CDR3 nucleotides are TGCAGTGCTAGTCTCGAGGGGACTTCACCCCTCCACTTT. Amino acids: CSASLEGTSPLHF.

In its sample, this clonotype was seen many times. The V and J genes are TRBV20-1 and TRBJ1-2; D remains unclear. V dropped 6 bases and J dropped 2 bases, with 16 bases sitting between them. The CDR3 has 14 residues. Germline CDR1 is DFQATT and CDR2 is SNEGSKA (reference sequence). The DNA for the CDR3 is TGCAGTGCCCCGGGGAAATCTGGGAACTATGGCTACACCTTC. This sequence encodes CSAPGKSGNYGYTF.

This clonotype was recorded a few times. The chain combines TRBV5-1 with TRBJ2-1; D is perhaps TRBD2 (7 bases). Germline-derived CDR1 and CDR2 are SGHRS and YFSETQ. Trimming pared 3 bases from V and 4 bases from J, leaving 11 bases between. This CDR3 has 14 amino acids. The chain's CDR3 is CASSWEGGYNEQFF. In DNA form, the CDR3 reads TGCGCCAGCAGCTGGGAGGGGGGGTACAATGAGCAGTTCTTC.

The chain links TRBV27 to TRBJ2-1; D perhaps matches TRBD2 (6 bases). This CDR3 region has 14 residues. Between the trimmed V and J ends, which lost 5 bases and 7 bases, there was a span of 15 bases. Germline CDR1 and CDR2: MNHEY and SMNVEV (reference sequence). CDR3 region: CASSHSGRRNEQFF. The CDR3 nucleotides read TGTGCCAGCAGTCACAGCGGGCGGAGGAATGAGCAGTTCTTC.

CDR3: CASSPGVVLYGYTF. CDR3 sequence (DNA): TGTGCCAGCAGCCCTGGGGTAGTCCTCTATGGCTACACCTTC. The chain has TRBV7-9 and TRBJ1-2; D not resolved. Germline V gives CDR1 SEHNR, CDR2 FQNEAQ (reference sequence). The CDR3 runs 14 residues. With 5 bases removed from V and 4 bases from J, the gap between germline ends came to 14 bases. The full variable domain, rest sourced from reference TRBV7-9 and TRBJ1-2, is DTGVSQNPRHKITKRGQNVTFRCDPISEHNRLYWYRQTLGQGPEFLTYFQNEAQLEKSRLLSDRFSAERPKGSFSTLEIQRTEQGDSAMYLCASSPGVVLYGYTFGSGTRLTVV.

J is TRBJ1-2 and V is TRBV20-1; no firm D call. V lost 6 bases and J 2 bases, leaving 10 bases between the germline ends. Per the germline V gene, CDR1 is DFQATT and CDR2 is SNEGSKA (reference sequence). The CDR3 has 12 residues. The CDR3 loop is CSALTGNYGYTF. The DNA of the CDR3 is TGCAGTGCGTTGACGGGGAACTATGGCTACACCTTC.

This clonotype was observed a handful of times. The V call is TRBV14, the J call TRBJ2-7; D gene uncertain. Germline loops: CDR1 SGHDN, CDR2 FVKESK. The V and J ends lost 4 bases and 7 bases respectively, with 17 bases between them. CDR3 length: 14 amino acids. The CDR3 nucleotides read TGTGCCAGCAGCCTATCTCGGCACGGTGTTGAGCAGTACTTC. Translated, it gives CASSLSRHGVEQYF.

CDR3 in DNA: TGTGCCAGCAGCCTCGGACGGCGCTCCTACGAGCAGTACGTC. It codes for CASSLGRRSYEQYV. This chain links TRBV11-2 with TRBJ2-7; D is uncertain. Germline CDR1 and CDR2: SGHAT and FQNNGV. CDR3 size: 14 residues. Trimming shortened V by 5 bases and J by 0 bases, and 11 bases separated the two germline ends.

This clonotype was counted a few times. The chain employs TRBV4-3 and TRBJ2-3, with D perhaps matching TRBD2 (6 bases). Germline-derived CDR1 and CDR2 are LGHNA and YSLEER. Between the trimmed V and J ends, which lost 3 bases and 5 bases, there was a span of 15 bases. The CDR3 length is 15 residues. The CDR3 loop is CASSQGGIVGDTQYF. CDR3 nucleotides: TGCGCCAGCAGCCAGGGCGGGATAGTGGGAGATACGCAGTATTTT.

This clonotype was seen many times. The chain joins TRBV4-1 to TRBJ2-7; D may be TRBD1 (6 bases). The CDR3 has 13 amino acids. V was shortened by 4 bases and J by 3 bases, with 10 bases between the two germline ends. The germline gives CDR1 MGHRA, CDR2 YSYEKL. CDR3: CASSRDTFYEQYF. The CDR3 DNA follows: TGCGCCAGCAGCCGGGACACCTTCTACGAGCAGTACTTC.

This clonotype was seen a few times. The J gene is TRBJ2-5, the V gene TRBV6-1; TRBD2 matches 16 bases. The trim removed 0 bases at V and 4 bases at J, leaving 5 bases unmatched. CDR3 length: 18 amino acids. The germline V gene has CDR1 MNHNS and CDR2 SASEGT. The CDR3 DNA reads TGTGCCAGCAGTGAAGCGGGGACTAGCGGGGGGGTCAGAGAGACCCAGTACTTC. It translates to CASSEAGTSGGVRETQYF.

The chain uses TRBV20-1 and TRBJ2-1; TRBD2 aligns across 10 bases. This CDR3 contains 17 residues. Unmatched junction bases numbered 16, after V lost 2 bases and J lost 9 bases. Germline values: CDR1 DFQATT, CDR2 SNEGSKA (reference sequence). CDR3 residues: CSARKASGSVFGSEQFF. Written as DNA, the CDR3 is TGCAGTGCTAGAAAGGCTAGCGGGAGCGTATTCGGATCTGAGCAGTTCTTC.

This clonotype has just a few counts. The J gene is TRBJ2-1, the V gene TRBV29-1; D tentatively fits TRBD1 or TRBD2 (5 bases each). The ends were cut back, 6 bases at V and 4 bases at J, with 16 bases in the middle. Germline values: CDR1 SQVTM, CDR2 ANQGSEA. This CDR3 comprises 14 residues. CDR3 coding DNA: TGCAGCGTAGCCCCGGGGACCGGATACAATGAGCAGTTCTTC. This translates into CSVAPGTGYNEQFF.

The chain carries TRBV5-1 and TRBJ2-1; D unresolved. CDR3 length: 14 amino acids. The V gene lost 0 bases and the J gene lost 9 bases, with 13 bases spanning the gap. Germline V lookup: CDR1 SGHRS, CDR2 YFSETQ. The CDR3 loop reads CASSLESFVGEQFF. CDR3 nucleotide sequence: TGCGCCAGCAGCTTGGAGAGCTTCGTAGGTGAGCAGTTCTTC.

The chain joins TRBV12-3 or TRBV12-4 to TRBJ1-2, with 8 bases fitting TRBD1. J gave up 6 bases and V 5 bases, and 5 bases lay outside the gene matches. The CDR3 length is 13 residues. The CDR3 loop is CASSPGRGHGYTF. CDR3 DNA sequence: TGTGCCAGCAGTCCCGGCAGGGGGCATGGCTACACCTTC.

The rearrangement uses TRBV5-6 and TRBJ2-6; possible D gene TRBD1, 5 bases. The germline V gene encodes CDR1 SGHDT and CDR2 YYEEEE. The CDR3 contains 17 residues. Trimming left V 0 bases short and J 4 bases short, with 14 bases between. The CDR3 protein is CASSLALGALGANVLTF. CDR3 nucleotides: TGTGCCAGCAGCTTGGCTCTAGGGGCGTTAGGGGCCAACGTCCTGACTTTC.

This clonotype was found a few times. The J gene is TRBJ2-7, the V gene TRBV10-3; 8 bases align to TRBD1. With 2 bases clipped from V and 0 bases from J, the junction kept 3 bases outside the gene matches. Germline V lookup: CDR1 ENHRY, CDR2 SYGVKD. CDR3 length: 15 amino acids. This CDR3 reads CAISEGDRSSYEQYF. CDR3 bases: TGTGCCATCAGTGAGGGGGACAGGAGCTCCTACGAGCAGTACTTC.

J is TRBJ1-4 and V is TRBV9; 9 bases agree with TRBD1. Trimming at V came to 3 bases and at J to 5 bases, leaving 5 bases not matched to a gene. The CDR3 is 15 residues long. Germline V gene sequence: CDR1 SGDLS, CDR2 YYNGEE. The CDR3 DNA follows: TGTGCCAGCAGCGCCCGACAGGGGGGGAATGAAAAACTGTTTTTT. Translation: CASSARQGGNEKLFF.

The CDR3 coding sequence is TGCAGCGTTGAAGGCCTAGCGGGCACCGGGGAGCTGTTTTTT. This encodes CSVEGLAGTGELFF. The chain couples TRBV29-1 to TRBJ2-2, with 8 bases fitting TRBD2. CDR1 and CDR2 from the germline V gene are SQVTM and ANQGSEA. Trimming removed 1 base from V and 4 bases from J; junction bases left unmatched: 2. The CDR3 has 14 residues.

This chain joins TRBV20-1 and TRBJ1-2; D call uncertain. Germline V gene lookup returns CDR1 DFQATT and CDR2 SNEGSKA (reference sequence). V lost 5 bases, J lost 8 bases, and 9 bases lay in between. This CDR3 spans 10 amino acids. The chain's CDR3 is CSASAWGYTF. CDR3 nucleotides: TGCAGTGCTTCGGCCTGGGGCTACACCTTC.

This clonotype was seen a few times. The chain carries TRBV15 and TRBJ2-7; 9 bases are a match to TRBD2. CDR3 length: 15 residues. Losses at the gene ends were 0 bases for V and 6 bases for J; bases not matched to a gene: 6. The V gene's germline CDR1 is LNHNV and CDR2 YYDKDF (reference sequence). CDR3 protein: CATSRDVIAGVEQYF. CDR3 nucleotides: TGTGCCACCAGCAGAGATGTTATAGCGGGAGTCGAGCAGTACTTC.